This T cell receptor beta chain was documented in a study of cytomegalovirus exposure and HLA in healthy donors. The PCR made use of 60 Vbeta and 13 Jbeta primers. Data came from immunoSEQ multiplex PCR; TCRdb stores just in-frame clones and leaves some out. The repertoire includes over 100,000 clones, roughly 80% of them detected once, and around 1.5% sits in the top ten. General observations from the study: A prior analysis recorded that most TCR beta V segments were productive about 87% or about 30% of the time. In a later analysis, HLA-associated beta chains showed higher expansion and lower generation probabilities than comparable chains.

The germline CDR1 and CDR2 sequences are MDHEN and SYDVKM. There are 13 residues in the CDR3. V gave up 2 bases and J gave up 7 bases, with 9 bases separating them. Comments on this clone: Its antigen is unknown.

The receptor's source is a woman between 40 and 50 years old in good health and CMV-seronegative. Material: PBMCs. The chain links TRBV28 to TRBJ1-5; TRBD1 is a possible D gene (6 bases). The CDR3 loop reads CASSLAGAQPQHF. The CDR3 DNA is TGTGCCAGCAGTTTAGCAGGGGCACAGCCCCAGCATTTT.